The rows below give T cell receptor beta chains drawn from one sample of a study of PD-1 blockade in classical Hodgkin lymphoma. Using immunoSEQ multiplex PCR, the repertoire was profiled, and TCRdb retains in-frame clones only, with some absent. The repertoire holds roughly 100,000 clones, roughly 89% seen once, with under 8.5% in the top ten. The sequencing here drew on peripheral blood mononuclear cells (PBMCs), taken before the second cycle of nivolumab. These receptors all stem from a human donor with classical Hodgkin lymphoma. CDR3s include the opening cysteine and the closing phenylalanine or tryptophan. D genes are given only for firm matches. Size tells how often a clone was seen (once, few, many) or the class of an expanded clone, and some rows leave it out.

size	V	D	J	CDR3	DNA
-	TRBV6-6	-	TRBJ2-1	CATSDGSSYNEQFF	TGTGCCACCTCGGACGGGAGCTCCTACAATGAGCAGTTCTTC
-	TRBV7-9	TRBD2	TRBJ2-1	CASSPRLGLAGGPRNEQFF	TGTGCCAGCAGCCCCCGGCTGGGACTAGCGGGGGGGCCGAGAAATGAGCAGTTCTTC
-	TRBV6-4	TRBD1	TRBJ2-1	CASSPDRDYNEQFF	TGTGCCAGCAGCCCGGACAGGGATTACAATGAGCAGTTCTTC
-	TRBV6-5	-	TRBJ2-1	CASSYSDGEYNEQFF	TGTGCCAGCAGTTACTCCGACGGGGAATACAATGAGCAGTTCTTC
-	TRBV6-5	TRBD1	TRBJ1-6	CASRGTVGSPLHF	TGTGCCAGCAGAGGGACAGTGGGTTCACCCCTCCACTTT
-	TRBV5-1	-	TRBJ1-3	CASSLVGEGGNTIYF	TGCGCCAGCAGCTTGGTAGGGGAAGGTGGAAACACCATATATTTT
-	TRBV10-3	-	TRBJ1-2	CAINRREGGAYGYTF	TGTGCCATCAACCGACGGGAAGGGGGGGCCTATGGCTACACCTTC
-	TRBV2	TRBD1	TRBJ2-1	CASIPTGQGPWQFF	TGTGCCAGCATTCCGACGGGACAGGGCCCCTGGCAGTTCTTC
few	TRBV6-4	-	TRBJ2-1	CASSDLGAGNEQFF	TGTGCCAGCAGTGACCTCGGGGCCGGCAATGAGCAGTTCTTC
-	TRBV9	-	TRBJ1-1	CASSGRDLNTEAFF	TGTGCCAGCAGCGGGAGGGACCTGAACACTGAAGCTTTCTTT
once	TRBV21-1	-	TRBJ1-1	CASSKTGRLENTEAFF	TGTGCCAGCAGCAAAACGGGCCGGCTCGAGAACACTGAAGCTTTCTTT
-	TRBV7-2	-	TRBJ1-5	CASTDTNLPQHF	TGTGCCAGCACGGACACCAATCTGCCCCAGCATTTT
-	TRBV5-1	TRBD1	TRBJ2-3	CASSRQGIDTQYF	TGCGCCAGCAGTCGACAGGGGATAGATACGCAGTATTTT
-	TRBV5-6	TRBD2	TRBJ2-1	CASSFLLAWDEQFF	TGTGCCAGCAGCTTTTTACTAGCGTGGGATGAGCAGTTCTTC
once	TRBV27	TRBD2	TRBJ2-7	CASRRLAGVGYEQYF	TGTGCCAGCCGCAGATTAGCGGGGGTCGGTTACGAGCAGTACTTC
-	TRBV28	-	TRBJ1-1	CASSWAGGGGYTEAFF	TGTGCCAGCAGTTGGGCGGGCGGGGGAGGGTACACTGAAGCTTTCTTT
few	TRBV6-4	-	TRBJ2-1	CASSEDSYNEQFF	TGTGCCAGCAGTGAAGACAGTTACAATGAGCAGTTCTTC
-	TRBV19	-	TRBJ1-2	CASSLPSWNYGYTF	TGTGCCAGTAGTTTGCCGAGTTGGAACTATGGCTACACCTTC
-	TRBV6-5	-	TRBJ2-6	CASSLFRANVLTF	TGTGCCAGCAGTTTATTTCGGGCCAACGTCCTGACTTTC
-	TRBV4-1	TRBD2	TRBJ2-7	CASSLGAGGLKNEQYF	TGCGCCAGCAGCCTGGGGGCGGGGGGGCTGAAGAACGAGCAGTACTTC
-	TRBV6-4	-	TRBJ2-3	CASSERRGGDTQYF	TGTGCCAGCAGCGAAAGACGAGGGGGAGATACGCAGTATTTT
-	TRBV2	-	TRBJ2-7	CASSGRWGFSYEQYF	TGTGCCAGCAGTGGCAGGTGGGGCTTCTCCTACGAGCAGTACTTC
-	TRBV6-6	-	TRBJ1-2	CASSTSETYGYTF	TGTGCCAGCAGTACATCCGAGACATATGGCTACACCTTC
-	TRBV9	-	TRBJ1-1	CASSGPQGTEAFF	TGTGCCAGCAGCGGTCCACAGGGAACTGAAGCTTTCTTT
-	TRBV27	-	TRBJ1-2	CASSGRGGYTF	TGTGCCAGCAGTGGTCGAGGGGGCTACACCTTC
-	TRBV6-4	-	TRBJ2-1	CASSPRDGGGNEQFF	TGTGCCAGCAGCCCCCGGGACGGGGGTGGCAATGAGCAGTTCTTC
-	TRBV28	-	TRBJ1-3	CASSTVSVPSGNTIYF	TGTGCCAGCAGTACCGTCAGTGTACCCTCTGGAAACACCATATATTTT
-	TRBV10-3	-	TRBJ1-1	CAISEVRADTEAFF	TGTGCCATCAGTGAGGTTAGGGCTGACACTGAAGCTTTCTTT
-	TRBV5-5	TRBD1	TRBJ2-7	CASSPDRGGYEQYF	TGTGCCAGCAGCCCTGACAGGGGGGGCTACGAGCAGTACTTC
-	TRBV7-9	-	TRBJ2-3	CASSLGWGYPYVGTDTQYF	TGTGCCAGCAGCTTAGGTTGGGGTTATCCCTATGTTGGCACAGATACGCAGTATTTT
-	TRBV11-3	-	TRBJ1-1	CASSLDTMNTEAFF	TGTGCCAGCAGCTTAGATACCATGAACACTGAAGCTTTCTTT
-	TRBV25-1	TRBD1	TRBJ2-1	CASSFKTGGNSYNEQFF	TGTGCCAGCAGTTTTAAGACAGGGGGCAACTCCTACAATGAGCAGTTCTTC
-	TRBV4-2	TRBD2	TRBJ2-1	CASSQALAGSGNNNEQFF	TGTGCCAGCAGCCAAGCTCTCGCGGGTAGCGGGAATAACAATGAGCAGTTCTTC
-	TRBV28	TRBD2	TRBJ2-3	CASSRTLAGGTDTQYF	TGTGCCAGCAGCCGGACACTAGCGGGCGGCACAGATACGCAGTATTTT
-	TRBV6-5	-	TRBJ2-7	CASSAASLEQYF	TGTGCCAGCAGTGCAGCCTCCTTGGAGCAGTACTTC
-	TRBV7-8	-	TRBJ2-5	CASSPPLEETQYF	TGTGCCAGCAGTCCACCCCTGGAAGAGACCCAGTACTTC
medium-sized	TRBV7-9	-	TRBJ1-6	CASSTVELGIINSPLHF	TGTGCCAGCAGCACCGTCGAGTTGGGGATCATCAATTCACCCCTCCACTTT
-	TRBV28	-	TRBJ1-3	CASTSALSSGNTIYF	TGTGCCAGCACCTCAGCTCTAAGCTCTGGAAACACCATATATTTT
once	TRBV7-2	-	TRBJ2-1	CASSLLVSYNEQFF	TGTGCCAGCAGCTTATTAGTCTCCTACAATGAGCAGTTCTTC
-	TRBV5-6	-	TRBJ1-1	CASSFFLGSTEAFF	TGTGCCAGCAGCTTTTTTCTGGGGTCCACTGAAGCTTTCTTT
-	TRBV7-9	-	TRBJ1-2	CASSFDSSGGYTF	TGTGCCAGCAGCTTTGACAGCTCCGGGGGCTACACCTTC
-	TRBV13	-	TRBJ1-1	CASSQGLSTEAFF	TGTGCCAGCAGCCAGGGGCTTTCGACTGAAGCTTTCTTT
-	TRBV27	-	TRBJ1-2	CASSLSDLGGSYGYTF	TGTGCCAGCAGCTTATCCGATTTAGGGGGATCCTATGGCTACACCTTC